The 31 T cell receptor beta chains in this list originate from one sample, sequenced in a study of robustness of blood B and T cell sequencing (dated by TCRdb to the late 2010s). TCRbeta repertoires were quantified from mRNA rather than genomic DNA, which captures expressed receptors. Libraries were made using PCR. Reads for this sample came from an Illumina MiSeq. cDNA was synthesized with SMARTScribe reverse transcriptase and a 5' template-switch oligo that added a universal priming site. Each cDNA molecule was tagged by a 12-nucleotide random unique molecular identifier (UMI) carried on the template-switch oligo. TCRdb handled the public reads itself, with Q25 trimming in fastp and clone calling in MiXCR, and kept productive beta chains. Identical CDR3 protein sequences are pooled into one entry, listed with their most common genes and DNA. For this sample the table gives a few thousand distinct CDR3 sequences, of which 50% were detected only once. Clones ranked in the top ten supply 20% to 25% of the sample.

Sequencing used peripheral blood. The receptors come from a human donor in good health.

This clonotype was counted between two and nine times. The V and J genes are TRBV11-1 and TRBJ2-3; 8 bases are a match to TRBD2. Looked up from germline, CDR1 is SGHAT and CDR2 is FQDESV (reference sequence). After removal of 3 bases from V and 0 bases from J, the junction contained 8 bases not matched to a gene. The CDR3 runs 17 residues. The CDR3 loop is CASSLGSGLASTDTQYF. CDR3 in DNA: TGTGCCAGCAGCTTGGGATCAGGACTAGCTAGCACAGATACGCAGTATTTT.

The CDR3 spells CASSERLSTDTQYF. The CDR3 nucleotides are TGCGCCAGCAGTGAAAGGCTGAGCACAGATACGCAGTATTTT. V gene TRBV10-2 combines with J gene TRBJ2-3; no reliable D call. V was trimmed by 3 bases and J by 0 bases, leaving 7 bases between them. Per the germline V gene, CDR1 is WSHSY and CDR2 is SAAADI. The CDR3 covers 14 residues.

In its sample, this clonotype was seen a few times. This chain uses TRBV10-1 with TRBJ2-1; no clear D gene. CDR1 is WNHNN, CDR2 SYGVQD, per germline (reference sequence). The CDR3 has 14 amino acids. V dropped 4 bases and J dropped 7 bases, with 14 bases sitting between them. CDR3 nucleotides: TGCGCCAGCAGTGGAGGAATTAGTAGGAATGAGCAGTTCTTC. Encoded protein: CASSGGISRNEQFF.

The genes are TRBV27 and TRBJ2-7; D could derive from TRBD1 or TRBD2 (5 bases each). This CDR3 is 14 amino acids long. With 8 bases removed from V and 1 base from J, the gap between germline ends came to 15 bases. Germline-derived CDR1 and CDR2 are MNHEY and SMNVEV (reference sequence). The CDR3 DNA reads TGTGCCAGCGGCCGGGACGGCCGTTCCTACGAGCAGTACTTC. This codes for CASGRDGRSYEQYF.

The chain couples TRBV18 to TRBJ2-3; a weak D match, TRBD2 (6 bases). The V gene lost 6 bases and the J gene lost 4 bases, with 11 bases spanning the gap. The CDR3 is made up of 13 amino acids. Per the germline V gene, CDR1 is KGHSH and CDR2 is LQKENI. The CDR3 DNA reads TGTGCCAGCTCCCTGACTAGTCCAGATACGCAGTATTTT. This codes for CASSLTSPDTQYF.

The chain links TRBV11-1 to TRBJ2-1; 8 bases agree with TRBD2. CDR1 is SGHAT and CDR2 is FQDESV in the germline V gene (reference sequence). V lost 3 bases and J lost 7; bases outside the gene matches: 11. The CDR3 has 16 residues. The CDR3 reads CASSFQSRGGSNEQFF. CDR3 sequence (DNA): TGTGCCAGCAGCTTCCAATCCCGCGGGGGGTCGAATGAGCAGTTCTTC.

This clonotype was counted only a few times. The gene calls are TRBV20-1 and TRBJ1-3; D gene unclear. The CDR3 runs to 16 residues. From germline, CDR1 is DFQATT and CDR2 SNEGSKA (reference sequence). The germline V and J ends were trimmed by 0 bases and 0 bases, with 12 bases remaining between them. For the CDR3, the DNA is TGCAGTGCTAGAGATGTGGGAAGGAGCTCTGGAAACACCATATATTTT. Translating gives CSARDVGRSSGNTIYF.

The chain combines TRBV5-1 with TRBJ2-7; 7 bases are a match to TRBD1. V trimming: 5 bases; J trimming: 2 bases; junction bases outside the gene matches: 10. Germline V CDR1 and CDR2: SGHRS, YFSETQ. This CDR3 contains 15 residues. CDR3 in DNA: TGCGCCAGCAGACTTGTCGCCGGGACAGCCTACGAGCAGTACTTC. It translates to CASRLVAGTAYEQYF.

V is TRBV4-2 and J is TRBJ2-3; 11 positions match TRBD2. Germline V gene data show CDR1 as LGHNA and CDR2 as YNFKEQ. V shed 1 base, J shed 4 bases, and the junction held 7 bases outside the gene matches. This CDR3 spans 17 amino acids. CDR3 DNA: TGTGCCAGCAGCCAAGTGCTGCTAGCGGGGGGTTCAGATACGCAGTATTTT. It translates to CASSQVLLAGGSDTQYF.

The table lists this clonotype with a few counts. This CDR3 is CASSTTGTGYNEQFF. CDR3 nucleotide sequence: TGTGCCAGCAGTACGACCGGGACAGGGTACAATGAGCAGTTCTTC. V usage is TRBV12-3 or TRBV12-4 and J usage is TRBJ2-1; 9 bases are shared with TRBD1. With 5 bases clipped from V and 4 bases from J, the junction kept 6 bases outside the gene matches. This CDR3 has 15 residues.

The rearrangement links TRBV2 to TRBJ2-2; D is unclear. V was trimmed by 3 bases and J by 2 bases, leaving 4 bases between them. Germline V lookup: CDR1 SNHLY, CDR2 FYNNEI. The CDR3 is 13 amino acids. CDR3 region: CASSDFNTGELFF. The CDR3 bases are TGTGCCAGCAGTGACTTTAACACCGGGGAGCTGTTTTTT.

The J gene is TRBJ1-1, the V gene TRBV15, with D maybe TRBD1 (6 bases). Trimming took 4 bases from V and 11 from J, leaving 14 bases between them. CDR3 length: 12 amino acids. Germline CDR1 LNHNV, CDR2 YYDKDF (reference sequence). The CDR3 nucleotides are TGTGCCACCAGCACACAAGGGGGGGCGGCTTTCTTT. It is translated as CATSTQGGAAFF.

CDR3 DNA sequence: TGTGCCACCAGTGATACAGCGGGGCTTACAGATACGCAGTATTTT. Encoded protein: CATSDTAGLTDTQYF. The rearrangement links TRBV24-1 to TRBJ2-3, with 7 bases identical to TRBD2. Germline V CDR1 and CDR2: KGHDR, SFDVKD. The CDR3 spans 15 residues. V lost 3 bases and J lost 3; bases outside the gene matches: 5.

This sequence joins TRBV19 and TRBJ1-2; D gene unclear. Per the germline V gene, CDR1 is LNHDA and CDR2 is SQIVND (reference sequence). Trimming removed 3 bases at V and 8 bases at J, with 10 bases between. CDR3 length: 12 amino acids. This CDR3 reads CASSIPRWGYTF. As DNA, the CDR3 is TGTGCCAGTAGTATCCCTAGGTGGGGCTACACCTTC.

This chain connects TRBV5-1 to TRBJ2-3, with unresolved D. Trimming removed 0 bases at V and 4 bases at J, with 9 bases between. CDR3 length equals 14 residues. Per germline, CDR1 SGHRS and CDR2 YFSETQ. The CDR3 protein is CASSLELSADTQYF. CDR3 sequence (DNA): TGCGCCAGCAGCTTGGAGCTCAGCGCAGATACGCAGTATTTT.

This clonotype was observed a few times. The chain employs TRBV7-7 and TRBJ2-1, with a possible D match to TRBD1 (6 bases). This CDR3 contains 15 residues. Germline lookup yields CDR1 SSHAT and CDR2 FNYEAQ (reference sequence). The V end lost 4 bases, the J end lost 0 bases, and 10 bases lay between the germline ends. Written as DNA, the CDR3 is TGTGCCAGCAGCTCAGGGGCGAGCTCCTACAATGAGCAGTTCTTC. As protein: CASSSGASSYNEQFF.

This chain uses TRBV18 with TRBJ1-2, with TRBD1 identical over 11 bases. CDR1 and CDR2 (germline): KGHSH, LQKENI. Germline trimming cut 5 bases from V and 4 bases from J; bases unmatched to any gene: 6. CDR3 size: 15 residues. For the CDR3, the DNA is TGTGCCAGCTCAGCCGGGACAGGGGGGAGCTATGGCTACACCTTC. This codes for CASSAGTGGSYGYTF.

J is TRBJ2-1 and V is TRBV10-3, with D possibly being TRBD1 (5 bases). The CDR3 sequence is 14 residues long. Germline V CDR1 and CDR2: ENHRY, SYGVKD. V gave up 2 bases and J gave up 6 bases, with 11 bases separating them. CDR3 in amino acids: CAISEPGAGNEQFF. CDR3 nucleotides: TGTGCCATCAGTGAGCCTGGGGCCGGCAATGAGCAGTTCTTC.

This clonotype occurred a few times. This sequence joins TRBV19 and TRBJ2-7, with a tentative D call TRBD1 (6 bases). The CDR3 loop spans 12 amino acids. Trimming left V 9 bases short and J 5 bases short, with 14 bases between. CDR1 is LNHDA, CDR2 SQIVND, per germline (reference sequence). The CDR3 sequence: CASGSGVHEQYF. The CDR3 region has the DNA TGTGCCAGCGGATCAGGGGTCCACGAGCAGTACTTC.

This clonotype was recorded a few times. This chain links TRBV7-6 with TRBJ2-7, with D perhaps assigned TRBD1 or TRBD2 (6 bases each). Germline V gene sequence: CDR1 SGHVS, CDR2 FNYEAQ. The ends were cut back, 3 bases at V and 6 bases at J, with 12 bases in the middle. The CDR3 sequence is 13 residues long. The CDR3 sequence is CASSLGGSAEQYF. The DNA for the CDR3 is TGTGCCAGCAGCTTGGGGGGCTCGGCCGAGCAGTACTTC. Looking up the rest from reference TRBV7-6 and TRBJ2-7 gives the full variable domain: GAGVSQSPRYKVTKRGQDVALRCDPISGHVSLYWYRQALGQGPEFLTYFNYEAQQDKSGLPNDRFSAERPEGSISTLTIQRTEQRDSAMYRCASSLGGSAEQYFGPGTRLTVT.

This chain joins TRBV6-4 and TRBJ2-2, with 7 positions matching TRBD2. The germline V gene has CDR1 MRHNA and CDR2 SNTAGT. V gave up 3 bases and J gave up 8 bases; unmatched junction bases: 3. This CDR3 comprises 13 residues. For the CDR3, the DNA is TGTGCCAGCAGTGATTGGGGAGGGGGGGAGCTGTTTTTT. Translated: CASSDWGGGELFF.

The chain combines TRBV2 with TRBJ2-7; 9 bases line up with TRBD1. This CDR3 is built from 14 residues. Trimming took 7 bases from V and 2 from J; bases not matched to a gene: 6. CDR1 SNHLY and CDR2 FYNNEI come from the germline V gene. The chain's CDR3 is CASTPRTGAYEQYF. The CDR3 region has the DNA TGTGCCAGCACCCCGAGGACAGGGGCCTACGAGCAGTACTTC.

The chain couples TRBV5-1 to TRBJ2-5; D ambiguous. This CDR3 has 14 residues. V lost 0 bases and J 2 bases, leaving 8 bases between the germline ends. Germline-derived CDR1 and CDR2 are SGHRS and YFSETQ. The CDR3 sequence: CASSLEGMQETQYF. The CDR3 coding sequence is TGCGCCAGCAGCTTGGAGGGTATGCAAGAGACCCAGTACTTC.

This clonotype has a handful of counts. The chain joins TRBV10-3 to TRBJ1-2; tentatively, D is TRBD1 (6 bases). Germline CDR1 is ENHRY and CDR2 is SYGVKD. This CDR3 has 13 residues. V lost 2 bases and J lost 6, with 10 bases in between. The CDR3 loop reads CAISETGRNGYTF. The CDR3 nucleotides are TGTGCCATCAGTGAGACAGGGAGAAATGGCTACACCTTC.

The chain employs TRBV5-3 and TRBJ1-1; weak D call: TRBD1 (5 bases). Being an ORF, TRBV5-3 has a function that is uncertain. V was trimmed by 0 bases and J by 10 bases, leaving 16 bases between them. CDR3 length: 14 residues. The DNA for the CDR3 is TGTGCCAGAAGCTTGGGACCAGGGAATCAGGGAGCTTTCTTT. Its protein is CARSLGPGNQGAFF.

The chain uses TRBV6-1 and TRBJ1-5, with 8 nucleotides matching TRBD1. The germline CDR1 and CDR2 sequences are MNHNS and SASEGT. The CDR3 consists of 16 residues. Unmatched junction bases numbered 7, after V lost 6 bases and J lost 0 bases. CDR3 DNA: TGTGCCAGCAGCAGCAGGGGGCTGGATAGCAATCAGCCCCAGCATTTT. Its translation is CASSSRGLDSNQPQHF.

The rearrangement links TRBV30 to TRBJ1-5, with D perhaps matching TRBD1 (6 bases). V was pared by 7 bases and J by 4 bases, with 23 bases between. CDR3 length: 16 amino acids. CDR1 is GTSNPN and CDR2 is SVGIG in the germline V gene (reference sequence). The DNA of the CDR3 is TGTGCCTTGCCCGTAGATAGACAGGAGAAGAATCAGCCCCAGCATTTT. The encoded protein is CALPVDRQEKNQPQHF.

The chain carries TRBV5-1 and TRBJ2-2, with TRBD2 matching 16 bases. The CDR3 is made up of 18 amino acids. Looked up from germline, CDR1 is SGHRS and CDR2 is YFSETQ. V was clipped by 4 bases and J by 0 bases; unmatched bases: 3. The CDR3 is CASSKGLAGGTNTGELFF. In DNA, the CDR3 is TGCGCCAGCAGCAAGGGACTAGCGGGGGGGACGAACACCGGGGAGCTGTTTTTT.

The V and J genes are TRBV5-1 and TRBJ1-4, with unresolved D. Trimming took 0 bases from V and 7 from J, leaving 13 bases between them. This CDR3 is 15 amino acids long. Looked up from germline, CDR1 is SGHRS and CDR2 is YFSETQ. The CDR3 region has the DNA TGCGCCAGCAGCTTGGGGGCAACGCCCGGTGAAAAACTGTTTTTT. It is translated as CASSLGATPGEKLFF.

The chain has TRBV5-1 and TRBJ1-1, with D possibly TRBD1 on 5 matching bases. The germline V gene has CDR1 SGHRS and CDR2 YFSETQ. This CDR3 has 18 amino acids. V lost 2 bases and J lost 4, with 24 bases in between. CDR3 sequence: CASSFSPGILGRGTEAFF. CDR3 coding DNA: TGCGCCAGCAGCTTTTCTCCCGGGATCCTGGGAAGGGGCACTGAAGCTTTCTTT.

The chain links TRBV15 to TRBJ1-1, with 7 bases aligning to TRBD1. The CDR3 sequence is 13 residues long. The germline V gene has CDR1 LNHNV and CDR2 YYDKDF (reference sequence). J gave up 5 bases and V 10 bases, and 10 bases lay outside the gene matches. CDR3 protein: CASSTGRGTEAFF. Written as DNA, the CDR3 is TGTGCCAGCTCGACAGGGAGAGGAACTGAAGCTTTCTTT. The full variable domain, with the rest looked up from reference TRBV15 and TRBJ1-1, is DAMVIQNPRYQVTQFGKPVTLSCSQTLNHNVMYWYQQKSSQAPKLLFHYYDKDFNNEADTPDNFQSRRPNTSFCFLDIRSPGLGDTAMYLCASSTGRGTEAFFGQGTRLTVV.